This entry describes one T cell receptor beta chain. The antigen remains unidentified. The sample belongs to a study of PD-1 blockade in classical Hodgkin lymphoma. At the level of the study: Patients were dosed intravenously with nivolumab at 3 mg/kg every 2 weeks.

Patients all relapsed after autologous stem cell transplantation, and there was variation in brentuximab vedotin exposure. Study results and caveats: Nivolumab starters within 1 year of ASCT were excluded.

The CDR3 is 15 amino acids. The V and J ends lost 1 base and 4 bases, in that order; junction bases with no gene match: 1. Germline V gives CDR1 MNHEY, CDR2 SVGAGI. Clones were sequenced by immunoSEQ multiplex PCR, and TCRdb holds only the in-frame ones, with some missing. The table has tens of thousands of clones, about 78% seen once. V is TRBV6-5 and J is TRBJ2-1; TRBD2 agrees at 10 bases. This TCR came from a human donor with classical Hodgkin lymphoma. The sample consisted of peripheral blood mononuclear cells (PBMCs), taken before the second cycle of nivolumab. CDR3 sequence: CASSYWTSGYNEQFF. CDR3 bases: TGTGCCAGCAGTTACTGGACTAGCGGATACAATGAGCAGTTCTTC.